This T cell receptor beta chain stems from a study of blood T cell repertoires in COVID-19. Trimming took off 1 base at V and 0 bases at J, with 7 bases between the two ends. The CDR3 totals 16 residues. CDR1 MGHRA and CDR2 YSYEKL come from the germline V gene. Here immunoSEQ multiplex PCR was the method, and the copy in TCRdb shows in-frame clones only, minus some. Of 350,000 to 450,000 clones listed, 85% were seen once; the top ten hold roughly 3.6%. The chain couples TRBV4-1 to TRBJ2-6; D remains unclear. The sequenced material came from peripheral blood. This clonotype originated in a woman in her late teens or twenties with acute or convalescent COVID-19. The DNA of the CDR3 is TGCGCCAGCAGCCAAGCGGTCGGCTCTGGGGCCAACGTCCTGACTTTC. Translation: CASSQAVGSGANVLTF.